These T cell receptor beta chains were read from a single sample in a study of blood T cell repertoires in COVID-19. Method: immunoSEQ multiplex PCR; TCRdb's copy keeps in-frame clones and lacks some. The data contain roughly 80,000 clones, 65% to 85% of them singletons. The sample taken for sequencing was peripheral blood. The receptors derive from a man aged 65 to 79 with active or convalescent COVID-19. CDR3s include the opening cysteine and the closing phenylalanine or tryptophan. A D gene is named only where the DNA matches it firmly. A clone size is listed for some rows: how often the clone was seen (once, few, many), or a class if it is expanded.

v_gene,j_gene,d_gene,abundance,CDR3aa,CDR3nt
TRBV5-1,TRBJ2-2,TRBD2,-,CASSLMAGVGTGELFF,TGCGCCAGCAGCTTGATGGCGGGGGTGGGCACCGGGGAGCTGTTTTTT
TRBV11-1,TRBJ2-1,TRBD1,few,CASSLVQGPYNEQFF,TGTGCCAGCAGCTTGGTACAGGGGCCCTACAATGAGCAGTTCTTC
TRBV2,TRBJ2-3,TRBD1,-,CASSEAWGTGGSDTQYF,TGTGCCAGCAGTGAAGCCTGGGGGACAGGGGGGTCAGATACGCAGTATTTT
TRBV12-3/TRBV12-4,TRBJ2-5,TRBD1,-,CASRDRTQETQYF,TGTGCCAGCAGGGACAGGACCCAAGAGACCCAGTACTTC
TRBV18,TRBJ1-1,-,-,CASSPLGNTEAFF,TGTGCCAGCTCACCTCTAGGGAACACTGAAGCTTTCTTT
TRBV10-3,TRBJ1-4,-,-,CAISESPGQNEKLFF,TGTGCCATCAGTGAGTCGCCGGGACAAAATGAAAAACTGTTTTTT
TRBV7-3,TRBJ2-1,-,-,CASSPGLTDNEQFF,TGTGCCAGCAGTCCGGGACTGACTGACAATGAGCAGTTCTTC
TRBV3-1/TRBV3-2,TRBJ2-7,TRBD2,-,CASSQGLTSGNQGEQYF,TGTGCCAGCAGCCAGGGGTTGACTAGCGGCAATCAGGGGGAGCAGTACTTC
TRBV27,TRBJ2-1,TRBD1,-,CASRATGGLGEQFF,TGTGCCAGCAGAGCGACAGGGGGCCTGGGGGAGCAGTTCTTC
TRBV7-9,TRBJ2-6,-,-,CASSTLQGSGANVLTF,TGTGCCAGCAGCACATTGCAGGGGTCTGGGGCCAACGTCCTGACTTTC
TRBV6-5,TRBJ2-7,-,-,CASSPLQGLYEQYF,TGTGCCAGCAGTCCCCTGCAGGGTCTCTACGAGCAGTACTTC
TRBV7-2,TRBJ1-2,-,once,CASSLAVGGSNYGYTF,TGTGCCAGCAGCTTAGCCGTGGGAGGATCTAACTATGGCTACACCTTC
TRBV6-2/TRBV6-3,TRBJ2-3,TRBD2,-,CASSLRDIAGGPSDTQYF,TGTGCCAGCAGTCTGAGGGACATAGCGGGGGGGCCATCAGATACGCAGTATTTT
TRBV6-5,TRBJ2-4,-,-,CASSYGGITKNIQYF,TGTGCCAGCAGTTACGGGGGGATAACCAAAAACATTCAGTACTTC
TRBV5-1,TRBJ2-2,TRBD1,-,CASSLQNRGDTGELFF,TGCGCCAGCAGCCTACAGAACAGGGGGGACACCGGGGAGCTGTTTTTT
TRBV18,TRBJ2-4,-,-,CASSLGRGGTKNIQYF,TGTGCCAGCTCTTTGGGCCGGGGAGGAACCAAAAACATTCAGTACTTC
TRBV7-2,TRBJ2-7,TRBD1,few,CASSARPGQGEEYF,TGTGCCAGCAGCGCCCGCCCGGGACAGGGTGAGGAGTACTTC
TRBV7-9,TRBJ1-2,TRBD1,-,CASSSPEDRVRSGYTF,TGTGCCAGCAGCTCACCCGAAGACAGGGTTAGGTCTGGCTACACCTTC
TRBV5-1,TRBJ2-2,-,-,CASSWGTANTGELFF,TGCGCCAGCAGCTGGGGGACTGCGAACACCGGGGAGCTGTTTTTT
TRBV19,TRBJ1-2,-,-,CAAGRGGNYGYTF,TGTGCCGCCGGCCGAGGGGGTAACTATGGCTACACCTTC
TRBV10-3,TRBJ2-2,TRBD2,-,CASLGTRVGGELFF,TGTGCCAGCCTCGGGACTAGAGTCGGCGGGGAGCTGTTTTTT
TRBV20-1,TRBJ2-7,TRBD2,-,CSASSSGGAGEQYF,TGCAGTGCTAGTTCCAGCGGGGGGGCGGGCGAGCAGTACTTC